The 30 T cell receptor beta chains in this list originate from one sample, sequenced in a study of identical twins. TCRdb re-called the 5' RACE reads with MiXCR, one entry per CDR3 protein. Among 400,000 to 550,000 distinct CDR3 sequences listed, roughly an eighth were seen once. The data were also submitted as part of a second study, on yellow fever vaccine responses in identical twins.

Sequencing used CD4+ T cells sorted from blood. The origin of the receptors is a woman under 30 in good health.

This clonotype was counted only a few times. The V call is TRBV12-3 or TRBV12-4, the J call TRBJ1-4; no definite D call. The length of the CDR3 is 11 residues. Between the trimmed V and J ends, which lost 5 bases and 4 bases, there was a span of 2 bases. This CDR3 is CASSINEKLFF. CDR3 nucleotide sequence: TGTGCCAGCAGTATTAATGAAAAACTGTTTTTT.

The CDR3 spells CASSQRLGLASSGELFF. The CDR3 bases are TGCGCCAGCAGTCAACGACTAGGACTAGCTAGCTCCGGGGAGCTGTTTTTT. The genes are TRBV23-1 and TRBJ2-2; 8 bases align to TRBD2. TRBV23-1 is an ORF; its function is uncertain. V lost 2 bases and J lost 6; bases outside the gene matches: 11. This CDR3 has 17 amino acids.

The V and J genes are TRBV5-4 and TRBJ2-1; D gene uncertain. The CDR3 sequence is 15 residues long. The germline CDR1 and CDR2 sequences are SGHNT and YYREEE (reference sequence). The V and J ends lost 1 base and 0 bases respectively, with 8 bases between them. The DNA for the CDR3 is TGTGCCAGCAGCTTGACCCAGAGCTCCTACAATGAGCAGTTCTTC. This codes for CASSLTQSSYNEQFF.

The chain employs TRBV9 and TRBJ2-3; 8 bases agree with TRBD1. Germline CDR1 reads SGDLS; CDR2 reads YYNGEE. The V and J ends lost 3 bases and 4 bases, in that order; junction bases with no gene match: 4. The CDR3 extends over 14 amino acids. CDR3 sequence (DNA): TGTGCCAGCAGCGGCCGGACAGGGTCAGATACGCAGTATTTT. It specifies CASSGRTGSDTQYF.

This clonotype has ten or more counts. The chain links TRBV4-3 to TRBJ1-2; 7 nucleotides align to TRBD1. The V gene's germline CDR1 is LGHNA and CDR2 YSLEER. This CDR3 spans 14 amino acids. The trim removed 4 bases at V and 4 bases at J, leaving 6 bases unmatched. DNA for the CDR3: TGCGCCAGCAGCCCTAACAGGGGTCCCTATGGCTACACCTTC. Its translation is CASSPNRGPYGYTF.

This clonotype has at least ten counts. This rearrangement joins TRBV12-3 or TRBV12-4 to TRBJ1-3; possible D gene TRBD1, 5 bases. The CDR3 totals 13 residues. Trimming removed 11 bases from V and 0 bases from J, with 11 bases in between. The CDR3 DNA follows: TGTGCCTGGGGGGAGAGCTCTGGAAACACCATATATTTT. It specifies CAWGESSGNTIYF.

This clonotype was recorded a few times. At one end, the junction sequence differs from germline, possibly due to a read error. The chain recombines TRBV7-9 with TRBJ1-1, with TRBD1 matching over 7 bases. CDR1 and CDR2 from the germline V gene are SEHNR and FQNEAQ (reference sequence). The length of the CDR3 is 15 residues. The CDR3 loop reads CASSLGQGLKTEAFF. In nucleotides, the CDR3 is TGTGCCAGCAGCTTAGGACAGGGTCTGAAGACTGAAGCTTTCTTT.

Written as DNA, the CDR3 is TGTGCCAGCAGCCAAGATCCTCTAAGCCTTGCCGAGCAGTACTTC. Its protein product is CASSQDPLSLAEQYF. The rearrangement uses TRBV3-1 and TRBJ2-7, with no clear D. From germline, CDR1 is LGHDT and CDR2 YNNKEL (reference sequence). The CDR3 loop spans 15 amino acids. Trimming removed 0 bases at V and 6 bases at J, with 15 bases between.

This clonotype turned up a few times. The V call is TRBV4-2, the J call TRBJ2-1, with 10 bases that match TRBD1. This CDR3 is built from 15 residues. V shed 3 bases and J 6 bases; nucleotides not matched to a gene: 5. Germline V gene lookup returns CDR1 LGHNA and CDR2 YNFKEQ. CDR3 nucleotide sequence: TGTGCCAGCAGCCACCCCGGGACAGGGGTCAATGAGCAGTTCTTC. This codes for CASSHPGTGVNEQFF.

In its sample, this clonotype was seen a few times. The rearrangement links TRBV7-2 to TRBJ2-7; 8 nucleotides agree with TRBD1. Germline assignment: CDR1 SGHTA and CDR2 FQGNSA. The CDR3 sequence is 13 residues long. After removal of 1 base from V and 6 bases from J, the junction contained 2 bases not matched to a gene. CDR3 in amino acids: CASSLETGGEQYF. In DNA, the CDR3 is TGTGCCAGCAGCTTAGAAACAGGGGGCGAGCAGTACTTC.

The J gene is TRBJ2-1, the V gene TRBV5-5, with TRBD2 identical over 8 bases. The V gene's germline CDR1 is SGHKS and CDR2 YYEKEE (reference sequence). V gave up 3 bases and J gave up 7 bases; unmatched junction bases: 9. The CDR3 covers 15 residues. Here the CDR3 reads CASSSLAGWGNEQFF. The CDR3 nucleotides are TGTGCCAGCAGCTCGTTAGCGGGGTGGGGGAATGAGCAGTTCTTC.

In its sample, this clonotype was seen many times. The chain recombines TRBV12-3 or TRBV12-4 with TRBJ2-5; D remains unclear. Deletions cut 7 bases from V and 5 bases from J, with 14 bases between. The CDR3 is made up of 13 amino acids. The CDR3 here is CASTYGLWETQYF. The CDR3 DNA reads as TGTGCCAGCACCTATGGGCTTTGGGAGACCCAGTACTTC.

This chain uses TRBV4-2 with TRBJ2-2; 8 positions agree with TRBD2. The CDR3 has 16 amino acids. Unmatched junction bases numbered 10, after V lost 4 bases and J lost 6 bases. Germline CDR1 and CDR2: LGHNA and YNFKEQ. CDR3 DNA sequence: TGTGCCAGCAGCCCCGGACTAGCCTGCTCCCCCGGGGAGCTGTTTTTT. It translates to CASSPGLACSPGELFF.

The chain has TRBV3-1 and TRBJ2-5; TRBD2 matches at 12 bases. V was pared by 7 bases and J by 3 bases, with 9 bases of the junction left unmatched. The germline V gene encodes CDR1 LGHDT and CDR2 YNNKEL (reference sequence). This CDR3 is 16 amino acids long. The CDR3 DNA is TGTGCCAGCAACGGGACTAGCGGGCTTTTTGAAGAGACCCAGTACTTC. It translates to CASNGTSGLFEETQYF.

The table lists this clonotype with a few counts. V gene TRBV11-1 combines with J gene TRBJ2-1; 12 nucleotides align to TRBD2. The junction had 11 bases not matched to a gene; V was cut back by 5 bases and J by 0 bases. The CDR3 is 19 residues long. The germline V gene has CDR1 SGHAT and CDR2 FQDESV (reference sequence). The CDR3 reads CASSIGTSGSPSSYNEQFF. The CDR3, as DNA: TGTGCCAGCAGCATCGGGACTAGCGGGTCCCCAAGCTCCTACAATGAGCAGTTCTTC. The variable domain in full, with the rest retrieved from reference TRBV11-1 and TRBJ2-1, is EAEVAQSPRYKITEKSQAVAFWCDPISGHATLYWYRQILGQGPELLVQFQDESVVDDSQLPKDRFSAERLKGVDSTLKIQPAELGDSAMYLCASSIGTSGSPSSYNEQFFGPGTRLTVL.

The V gene is TRBV7-2, the J gene TRBJ2-1; 9 positions match TRBD2. CDR1 and CDR2 from the germline V gene are SGHTA and FQGNSA. This CDR3 contains 15 residues. Trimming at V came to 2 bases and at J to 9 bases, leaving 8 bases not matched to a gene. In DNA, the CDR3 is TGTGCCAGCAGCTTATTAGCGGGGGCAGCCCGTGAGCAGTTCTTC. Its protein product is CASSLLAGAAREQFF.

The chain employs TRBV20-1 and TRBJ2-2, with D uncertain. There are 12 residues in the CDR3. Germline assignment: CDR1 DFQATT and CDR2 SNEGSKA (reference sequence). V lost 0 bases and J lost 8, with 7 bases in between. The CDR3 loop is CSAREGVGELFF. The CDR3 nucleotides read TGCAGTGCTAGAGAAGGTGTAGGGGAGCTGTTTTTT.

This clonotype turned up a few times. The chain is built from TRBV7-2 and TRBJ2-5; 8 positions match TRBD1. J gave up 5 bases and V 8 bases, and 7 bases lay outside the gene matches. From germline, CDR1 is SGHTA and CDR2 FQGNSA. The CDR3 sequence is 13 residues long. The DNA for the CDR3 is TGTGCCAGCGGCCGACAGGGGTTGGAGACCCAGTACTTC. This gives the protein CASGRQGLETQYF. Using reference TRBV7-2 and TRBJ2-5 for the parts outside the CDR3, the full variable domain is GAGVSQSPSNKVTEKGKDVELRCDPISGHTALYWYRQSLGQGLEFLIYFQGNSAPDKSGLPSDRFSAERTGGSVSTLTIQRTQQEDSAVYLCASGRQGLETQYFGPGTRLLVL.

The chain uses TRBV5-1 and TRBJ2-2; the D call may be TRBD1 or TRBD2 (6 bases each). This CDR3 has 15 amino acids. Trimming took off 4 bases at V and 3 bases at J, with 13 bases between the two ends. Germline CDR1 and CDR2: SGHRS and YFSETQ. CDR3 DNA sequence: TGCGCCAGCAGCACAAACGGGGGCGACACCGGGGAGCTGTTTTTT. This translates into CASSTNGGDTGELFF.

This clonotype came up a few times. The chain uses TRBV6-1 and TRBJ2-3, with TRBD2 identical over 11 bases. The trim removed 5 bases at V and 6 bases at J, leaving 10 bases unmatched. This CDR3 is built from 16 residues. The germline V gene encodes CDR1 MNHNS and CDR2 SASEGT. CDR3 residues: CASSTRLAGGFDTQYF. CDR3 sequence (DNA): TGTGCCAGCAGTACCCGGTTAGCGGGGGGGTTCGATACGCAGTATTTT.

This clonotype was detected a few times. V is TRBV6-5 and J is TRBJ1-6, with 8 nucleotides matching TRBD1. The CDR3 totals 15 residues. Germline trimming cut 4 bases from V and 12 bases from J; bases unmatched to any gene: 11. CDR1 and CDR2 from the germline V gene are MNHEY and SVGAGI. For the CDR3, the DNA is TGTGCCAGCAGTTTGGGCAGGACAGGGCTCTTACCCCTCCACTTT. The encoded protein is CASSLGRTGLLPLHF.

V gene TRBV5-5 combines with J gene TRBJ2-1; 15 bases align to TRBD2. The germline gives CDR1 SGHKS, CDR2 YYEKEE (reference sequence). V gave up 4 bases and J gave up 9 bases; unmatched junction bases: 5. The CDR3 loop spans 15 amino acids. CDR3 amino acids: CASSLGTSGRSEQFF. The CDR3 coding sequence is TGTGCCAGCAGCCTCGGGACTAGCGGGAGGAGTGAGCAGTTCTTC.

This clonotype was picked up many times. The genes are TRBV11-2 and TRBJ2-7, with D tentatively TRBD1 (6 bases). Germline V gene data show CDR1 as SGHAT and CDR2 as FQNNGV. Deletions cut 0 bases from V and 2 bases from J, with 11 bases between. This CDR3 region has 15 residues. CDR3 nucleotide sequence: TGTGCCAGCAGCTTAGATCTGGGGGCAACCTACGAGCAGTACTTC. Translating it yields CASSLDLGATYEQYF.

The V call is TRBV25-1, the J call TRBJ1-4, with D possibly being TRBD1 (5 bases). V shed 7 bases and J shed 2 bases, with 14 bases lying between them. CDR3 size: 15 residues. Germline V gene sequence: CDR1 MGHDK, CDR2 SYGVNS. The CDR3 spells CASKGLRGTNEKLFF. As DNA, the CDR3 is TGTGCCAGCAAGGGACTTCGGGGCACTAATGAAAAACTGTTTTTT.

This clonotype has only a few counts. The CDR3 here is CASRTEPRGNEQFF. The CDR3, as DNA: TGTGCCAGCAGGACTGAACCCAGGGGCAATGAGCAGTTCTTC. The chain uses TRBV4-2 and TRBJ2-1, with D possibly matching TRBD1 (6 bases). Per germline, CDR1 LGHNA and CDR2 YNFKEQ. V lost 6 bases, J lost 6 bases, and 15 bases lay in between. This CDR3 is built from 14 residues.

Ten or more counts support this clonotype. V and J are TRBV5-1 and TRBJ2-1; 9 bases agree with TRBD2. Germline CDR1 is SGHRS and CDR2 is YFSETQ. Trimming at V came to 9 bases and at J to 5 bases, leaving 9 bases not matched to a gene. This CDR3 spans 14 amino acids. CDR3 nucleotide sequence: TGCGCCACCACGAGATCTAGCGGGGACAATGAGCAGTTCTTC. Protein: CATTRSSGDNEQFF. The entire variable domain, with the rest obtained from reference TRBV5-1 and TRBJ2-1, is as follows: KAGVTQTPRYLIKTRGQQVTLSCSPISGHRSVSWYQQTPGQGLQFLFEYFSETQRNKGNFPGRFSGRQFSNSRSEMNVSTLELGDSALYLCATTRSSGDNEQFFGPGTRLTVL.

Ten or more counts support this clonotype. The junction and the germline gene differ at one end; a read error may be behind it. The chain joins TRBV5-1 to TRBJ2-3, with 9 nucleotides matching TRBD2. The CDR3 length is 12 residues. CDR1 is SGHRS and CDR2 is YFSETQ in the germline V gene. DNA for the CDR3: TGCGCCAGCAGCGCCTCTAGCGGGATAGAGGATTTT. Translating gives CASSASSGIEDF. Looking up the rest from reference TRBV5-1 and TRBJ2-3 gives the full variable domain: KAGVTQTPRYLIKTRGQQVTLSCSPISGHRSVSWYQQTPGQGLQFLFEYFSETQRNKGNFPGRFSGRQFSNSRSEMNVSTLELGDSALYLCASSASSGIEDFGPGTRLTVL.

The rearrangement uses TRBV4-1 and TRBJ2-2; 8 positions agree with TRBD1. CDR3 length: 15 amino acids. CDR1 is MGHRA, CDR2 YSYEKL, per germline. Trimming took 0 bases from V and 6 from J; bases not matched to a gene: 3. In nucleotides, the CDR3 is TGCGCCAGCAGCCAAGATCGGACAGGGCCCGGGGAGCTGTTTTTT. Protein: CASSQDRTGPGELFF.

This clonotype was observed at least ten times. The chain is built from TRBV20-1 and TRBJ2-1; 11 positions match TRBD2. CDR1 and CDR2 (germline): DFQATT, SNEGSKA (reference sequence). J gave up 9 bases and V 0 bases, and 13 bases lay outside the gene matches. This CDR3 is 17 amino acids long. The CDR3 loop reads CSARDGVLAGVRSEQFF. CDR3 coding DNA: TGCAGTGCTAGAGATGGAGTACTAGCGGGAGTCCGATCTGAGCAGTTCTTC.

This clonotype appeared a few times. The chain has TRBV5-5 and TRBJ2-2; possible D gene TRBD1, 5 bases. CDR1 is SGHKS and CDR2 is YYEKEE in the germline V gene (reference sequence). The V end was cut by 2 bases, the J end by 0 bases, with 14 bases between. The CDR3 has 17 amino acids. The chain's CDR3 is CASSFLFDRANTGELFF. The CDR3, as DNA: TGTGCCAGCAGCTTTCTCTTTGACAGAGCGAACACCGGGGAGCTGTTTTTT.